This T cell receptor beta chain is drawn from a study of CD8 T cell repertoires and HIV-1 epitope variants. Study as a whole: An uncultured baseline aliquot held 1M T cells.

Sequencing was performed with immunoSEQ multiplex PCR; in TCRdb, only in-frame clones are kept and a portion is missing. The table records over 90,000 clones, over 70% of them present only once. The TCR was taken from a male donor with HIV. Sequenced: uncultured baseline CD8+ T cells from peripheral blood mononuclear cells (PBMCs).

In nucleotides, the CDR3 is TGTGCCAGCAGCGCACTGGGTCTTCCTAATGAAAAACTGTTTTTT. Protein product: CASSALGLPNEKLFF. V and J are TRBV9 and TRBJ1-4; no reliable D call. V was trimmed by 3 bases and J by 3 bases, leaving 12 bases between them. CDR1 SGDLS and CDR2 YYNGEE come from the germline V gene. CDR3 size: 15 residues.